This TCR beta chain was sequenced for a study of shared clonotypes between healthy human individuals. Study-wide points: Sampling involved blood alone; tissue repertoires likely differ.

Generated by immunoSEQ multiplex PCR, the TCRdb table keeps only in-frame clones and is missing some. The sample has millions of clones, around 90% seen once. Looked up from germline, CDR1 is MNHEY and CDR2 is SMNVEV (reference sequence). V dropped 8 bases and J dropped 8 bases, with 21 bases sitting between them. The CDR3 has 14 residues. About this clone itself: What it binds is not known.

The sequenced sample was naive CD4+ T cells sorted from blood. The subset is: CD45RA+ positively selected. The sequence was obtained from a man aged 18 to 30 in good health. J is TRBJ1-2 and V is TRBV27; possible D gene TRBD1, 5 bases. CDR3 residues: CASRNLPTEGGYTF. CDR3 nucleotide sequence: TGTGCCAGCCGAAATCTGCCTACGGAGGGGGGCTACACCTTC.